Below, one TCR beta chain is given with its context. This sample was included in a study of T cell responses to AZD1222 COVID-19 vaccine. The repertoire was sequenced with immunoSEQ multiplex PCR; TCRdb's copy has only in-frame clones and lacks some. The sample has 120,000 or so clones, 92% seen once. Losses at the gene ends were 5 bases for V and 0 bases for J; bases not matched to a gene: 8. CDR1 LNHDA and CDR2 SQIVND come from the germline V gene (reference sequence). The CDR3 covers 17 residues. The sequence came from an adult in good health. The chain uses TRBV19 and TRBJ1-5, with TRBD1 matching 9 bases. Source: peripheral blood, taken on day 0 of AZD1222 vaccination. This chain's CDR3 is CASSDRGVTSSNQPQHF. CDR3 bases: TGTGCCAGTAGTGACAGGGGGGTTACGAGTAGCAATCAGCCCCAGCATTTT.